This TCR beta chain was documented in a study of cytomegalovirus exposure and HLA in healthy donors (dated by TCRdb to between 2016 and 2019). Background for the entire study: An earlier analysis of around 600 of the donors reported 250 to 300 Gb of sequence data and more than 90 million unique TCR beta sequences from about 200 million T cells. About 280 gigabases of sequencing data and around 87 million unique TCR sequences were included in an early release covering about 600 HLA-typed donors. Of the roughly 430 genotyped donors, 65% to 90% fell in the genetic ancestry cluster associated with self-reported Caucasian donors. The study aimed to test whether cataloging public T cell receptors could reveal signatures of past pathogen exposure. Using immunosequencing, the study profiled T cell repertoires from fewer than 850 subjects and related those repertoires to cytomegalovirus serostatus. Along with the roughly 670-subject first cohort, a separate validation cohort of 120 different subjects was used. High-throughput TCR immunosequencing, statistical association of individual TCRs with disease status, and machine learning were combined to predict cytomegalovirus infection status. In a later analysis, previously published TCR beta repertoires from several hundred donors were re-analyzed and high-resolution HLA genotyping was added so that TCR occurrence patterns could be studied. Rather than using new phenotypic data, the later analysis identified candidate immune exposures from TCR beta sequences and from how often those sequences occurred across donors. An earlier analysis of nearly 600 of the donors applied high-throughput TCR beta sequencing to assess whether each TCR beta V gene segment acted as functional or pseudogenic. Donor age, sex, ethnicity and CMV serostatus were compiled together with the repertoire data. In a later genetic analysis, genome-wide SNP genotypes for about three fifths of the roughly 670 donors were used, and that subset was treated as a discovery cohort. All discovery cohort repertoires had been generated on a single sequencing platform. HLA typing covered class I and class II loci at four-digit resolution. Typing coverage varied by locus: about 629-630 donors for A, B, C, DRB1 and DQB1; about 520 for DQA1; around 610 for DPA1; about 450 for DPB1. Because of strong linkage in the cohort, roughly five DR-DQ haplotypes were treated as single units for association and clustering. Among about 360 genotyped donors of the cohort, an average of approximately 230,000 unique TCR beta nucleotide sequences were sequenced per donor, roughly a sixth of them non-productive. Paper-wide results and their limitations: A group of highly shared sequence variants was considered likely to be a technical artifact of the sequencing pipeline. Because HLA typing was missing for some donors at each locus, association tests included only the typed subset. According to a later genetic analysis, donors in an Asian-associated ancestry cluster had fewer N-insertions in productive TCRs than the approximately 670-donor mean. In a later analysis, HLA-associated TCR beta chains were found to be more clonally expanded and to have lower generation probabilities than equally common non-associated chains. Linkage disequilibrium might explain the correlated functional status among segregating V segments, but an unknown experimental factor could not be excluded. Several of the top co-occurrence clusters appeared to be linked to parvovirus B19, influenza, CMV and Epstein-Barr virus, according to a later analysis. The 87-base-pair reads could not distinguish some IMGT-functional V segments, including TRBV6-2 and TRBV6-3, so those segments were excluded. The earlier analysis of 587 of the donors excluded some 16 rarely observed V segments, including chromosome 9 orphons, because counts were too low. In this cohort, only TCR beta chains were sequenced, and detectable features were limited by the absence of alpha or paired-chain data. Assigning TCR associations to individual alleles was difficult when HLA alleles, especially DR and DQ, strongly co-occurred. In a later analysis, some 17,000 TCR beta sequences were associated with specific HLA alleles at a false discovery rate of 0.05. In an earlier analysis of approximately 590 of the donors, most TCR beta V segments appeared in productive rearrangements about 87% or about 30% of the time, broadly matching IMGT annotations. Roughly uniform sequencing depth across donors was assumed in presence/absence analyses, although this assumption may not hold. The classifier was reported to diagnose cytomegalovirus status with high specificity and sensitivity in both the original cohort and the validation cohort. V-gene and J-gene trimming of TCR beta chains was associated with a missense DCLRE1C variant in a later genetic analysis, and the association was replicated in an independent cohort. According to a later analysis, most CMV-associated TCR beta chains appeared to be HLA-restricted, and the HLA associations seemed to be driven largely by CMV exposure. A further reported finding was that TCR beta sequences accurately predicted the HLA-A and HLA-B alleles for most subjects in the first cohort. According to a later analysis, TCR association rates differed among HLA loci, with DRB1 alleles showing the most associated TCRs and HLA-C alleles showing the fewest. According to the authors, the approach could potentially be generalized to other disease states and immunological phenotypes. A total of fewer than 200 TCR beta chains were listed by the study as associated with cytomegalovirus. Immune exposure information for the cohort was limited to CMV serostatus. A few of the identified cytomegalovirus-associated TCR beta chains were confirmed in vitro to be specific for cytomegalovirus antigens. Most TCR sequences were observed very rarely across donors, whereas some public TCRs were present in many individuals.

This clone was seen only a few times. The antigen it recognizes is unknown. The junction and the germline gene differ at one end; a read error may be behind it. The sample contains more than one DNA sequence encoding this CDR3. The CDR3 holds 12 amino acids from the cysteine to the phenylalanine. CDR3 DNA is the only sequence kept; it has 36 bases, read in frame from the first base. CDR1 and CDR2 (MNHEY, SVGAGI) derive from the germline V gene. In total, over 600 healthy bone marrow donors made up the cohort. At the time of sampling, every cohort member was nominally healthy, though immune exposures that went unrecorded were likely present. The donor tested CMV seropositive, placing the donor among the roughly 300 seropositive members of the cohort. A peripheral blood sample was collected from each donor, and TCR beta sequencing was performed on peripheral blood mononuclear cells. Genomic DNA extraction from the blood cell samples was performed with the Qiagen DNeasy Blood Extraction Kit.

Library preparation used the immunoSEQ multiplex PCR assay. For the multiplex PCR, a mixture combining 60 forward primers for TCR Vbeta segments and 13 reverse primers for TCR Jbeta segments was used. A multiplex PCR assay on genomic DNA amplified the CDR3 region of rearranged TCR beta genes. Amplified TCR beta libraries were sequenced as 87-base-pair reads on the Illumina HiSeq System. Turning to the authors' computational methods: A later analysis tallied 75 million to 95 million unique TCR beta chains across the 700 or so repertoires, and about 12 million of those chains were shared by two or more donors. Raw reads were error-corrected and collapsed into unique sequences with a nearest-neighbor algorithm that merged closely related sequences to remove PCR and sequencing errors. CDR3 sequences were aligned to IMGT reference sequences to assign V, D and J gene segments. For a sequence to be retained, a match of at least six nucleotides was required to both a V gene segment and a J gene segment. Rearrangements were classified as productive when the CDR3 lacked stop codons and remained in frame with V and J, and all other rearrangements were classified as non-productive. CDR3 was defined according to IMGT convention as the region running from the second conserved V-encoded cysteine to the conserved J-encoded phenylalanine. The earlier analysis of 587 of the donors excluded any sequence lacking an unambiguous match to a single V gene segment. An earlier analysis of 450 to 650 of the donors called V segments functional above 56.7% productive rearrangements and segregating when the between-donor standard deviation exceeded 5%. A statistical classification framework was built to diagnose cytomegalovirus status from the catalog of TCR beta chain sequences. A later analysis assigned V and J genes by comparing TCR nucleotide sequences with IMGT/GENE-DB human TR gene sequences. A later analysis assigned CDR3 sequences and most-parsimonious VDJ recombination scenarios with the TCRdist pipeline. In a later analysis, every TCR beta chain was defined by the combination of its CDR3 amino acid sequence and its V-gene family, and reads without a unique V-gene family were dropped. A later analysis removed over 500 highly shared, low-generation-probability nucleotide sequences to deal with suspected cross-contamination and a sequencing artifact. For each public chain, a later analysis derived a clonal expansion index from normalized ranks of inferred template counts within each repertoire. In a later analysis, generation probabilities were computed using a VDJ recombination model fitted to out-of-frame rearrangements, and the results were checked against IGoR. A later analysis scored TCR-TCR, TCR-HLA and TCR-CMV co-occurrence with hypergeometric tests, applying a repertoire-size bias correction to TCR pairs. To estimate false discovery rates, a later analysis permuted the HLA or CMV assignments 20 times. A later analysis grouped co-occurring TCRs with DBSCAN, adding TCRdist sequence similarity when clustering within HLA-allele-positive subsets. Co-occurrence clustering excluded repertoires with fewer than 30,000 or more than 120,000 public chains, plus five with anomalous nucleotide sharing. TCRdb's version of the immuneACCESS table is confined to in-frame rearrangements and falls short of the full clone set. An unresolved V gene accounts for under half of the shortfall where checked; the remainder is of unknown origin. For V, J and clone size, that table is used; D and trimming come from the DNA. For this sample the table gives approximately 130,000 clones, of which around 9% were detected only once. Together, the top ten hold roughly 6.4% of the sample.

The chain was built from TRBV6-5 and TRBJ1-1, with a tentative D gene TRBD1 over 6 matching bases. This clonotype originated in a woman between 40 and 55 years old in good health and CMV-seropositive. Sequenced material: PBMCs. In nucleotides, the sequence is TGTGCCAGCACCAGGGGACGGGATGAAGCCTTCTTT. It encodes CASTRGRDEAFF.